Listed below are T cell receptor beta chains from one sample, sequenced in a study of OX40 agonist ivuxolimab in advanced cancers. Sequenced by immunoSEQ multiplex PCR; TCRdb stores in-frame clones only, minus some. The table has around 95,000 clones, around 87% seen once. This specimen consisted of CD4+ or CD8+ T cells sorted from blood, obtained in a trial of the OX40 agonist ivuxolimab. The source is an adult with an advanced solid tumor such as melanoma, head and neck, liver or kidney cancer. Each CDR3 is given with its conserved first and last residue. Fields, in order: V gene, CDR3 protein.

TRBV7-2 CASSQLASTQYF
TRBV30 CAWQGAGNTIYF
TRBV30 CAWSVPHPSGIHPNNEQFF
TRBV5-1 CASSLEGGLSWEQYF
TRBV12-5 CASGLGQGAYTF
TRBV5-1 CASGLADLGDEQFF
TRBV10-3 CAISSGSPRGNEQFF
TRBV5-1 CASSLGTGLDEQYF
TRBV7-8 CASSLGGGYTEAFF
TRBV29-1 CSVRRLGGYNEQFF
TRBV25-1 CASRGTQGRLGYGYTF
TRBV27 CASSPRWALSMNTEAFF
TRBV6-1 CASILTQREETQYF
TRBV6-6 CASSPPGTPETQYF
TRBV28 CASRAGGVNNEQFF
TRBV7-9 CASSPDPGELFF
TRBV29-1 CSSRDRGLYNEQFF
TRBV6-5 CASTWGGQGADTQYF
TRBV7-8 CASSSILGLNSNTGELFF
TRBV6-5 CASSEGDTQYF
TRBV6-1 CASSGTGWSNNEQFF
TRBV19 CASTPRTGGTYNEQFF
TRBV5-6 CASSLIGAGHTTDTQYF
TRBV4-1 CASSRARIHTEAFF
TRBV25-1 CASSVSGTASYEQYF
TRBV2 CASSVTASTDTQYF
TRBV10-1 CASSEINGEAFF
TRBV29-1 CSVRGGGTQYF
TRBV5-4 CASSGGGREETQYF
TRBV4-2 CASSQETGGMSGELFF
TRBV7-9 CASSLGASGSREQFF
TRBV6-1 CASTDSSYEQYF
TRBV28 CASSFQRGNEQFF
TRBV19 CASSPGTGSNQPQHF
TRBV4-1 CASSQDGASRGGEQFF
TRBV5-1 CASSLGRRGDTNTGELFF
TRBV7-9 CASTLEGNQPQHF
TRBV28 CASSPSGRTYNEQFF
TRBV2 CARTMNGRNTGELFF
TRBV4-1 CASSQAGTDYGYTF
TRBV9 CASSARTSGSRLTGELFF
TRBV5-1 CASSLAQGGHGEQYF
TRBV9 CASSVSGSNQPQHF
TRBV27 CASSLRARSTGELFF
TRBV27 CASRDRVGKTQYF
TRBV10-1 CASSERGFNSPLHF
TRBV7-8 CASSLAEGIFGYTF
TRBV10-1 CASSAPAPGTGPNTGELFF
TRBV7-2 CASSLVDSYNSPLHF
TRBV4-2 CASSPPNSPLHF
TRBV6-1 CASSDGRGLSYGYTF
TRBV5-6 CASSLEHEQFF
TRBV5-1 CASSRGTSNEQFF
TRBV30 CAFTGSYEQYF
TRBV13 CASSVSGRALTTDTQYF
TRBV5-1 CASSLEDRAGELFF
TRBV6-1 CASRLGTGEYEQYF
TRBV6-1 CASSRDRIQETQYF
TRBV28 CASSLIPRGSTEAFF